The TCR beta chain described here comes from a study of shared clonotypes between healthy human individuals. Per germline, CDR1 SGHVS and CDR2 FQNEAQ. The V and J ends lost 4 bases and 1 base respectively, with 14 bases between them. The CDR3 is 16 residues long. Those who donated were healthy HIV-negative adults, with no recent acute infections or vaccinations reported. The data were produced by immunoSEQ multiplex PCR, yet TCRdb's version contains in-frame clones alone and is incomplete. This table holds about 230,000 clones, approximately 70% found once. The receptor was isolated from a man aged 25-40 years in good health. The sequencing sample was made of memory CD4+ T cells sorted from blood. Subset specified: CD45RA-negative fraction. V is TRBV7-8 and J is TRBJ2-1, with D possibly matching TRBD2 (6 bases). CDR3: CASSSSGRGSYNEQFF. CDR3 DNA: TGTGCCAGCAGCTCCTCAGGGCGGGGATCCTACAATGAGCAGTTCTTC.